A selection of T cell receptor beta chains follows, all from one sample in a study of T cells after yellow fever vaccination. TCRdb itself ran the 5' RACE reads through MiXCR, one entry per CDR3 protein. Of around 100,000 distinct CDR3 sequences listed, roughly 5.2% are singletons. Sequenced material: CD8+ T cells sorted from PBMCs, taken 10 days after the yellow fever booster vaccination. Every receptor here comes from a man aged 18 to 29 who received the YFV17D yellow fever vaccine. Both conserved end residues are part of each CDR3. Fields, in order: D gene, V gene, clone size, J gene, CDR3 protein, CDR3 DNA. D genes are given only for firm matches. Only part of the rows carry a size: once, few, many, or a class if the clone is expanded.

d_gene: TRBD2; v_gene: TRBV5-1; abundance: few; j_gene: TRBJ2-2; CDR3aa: CASSLDVGLPRNTGELFF; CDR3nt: TGCGCCAGCAGCTTGGACGTGGGACTACCAAGGAACACCGGGGAGCTGTTTTTT
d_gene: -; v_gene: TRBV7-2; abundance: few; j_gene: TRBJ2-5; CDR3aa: CASSLPPLETQYF; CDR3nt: TGTGCCAGCAGCTTACCCCCCCTAGAGACCCAGTACTTC
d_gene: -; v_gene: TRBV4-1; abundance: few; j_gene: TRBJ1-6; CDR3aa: CASSPQAPRRSPLHF; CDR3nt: TGCGCCAGCAGCCCCCAGGCACCTAGGCGTTCACCCCTCCACTTT
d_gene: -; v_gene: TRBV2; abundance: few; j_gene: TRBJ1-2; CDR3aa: CASSTAGGYTF; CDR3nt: TGTGCCAGCAGTACAGCGGGTGGCTACACCTTC
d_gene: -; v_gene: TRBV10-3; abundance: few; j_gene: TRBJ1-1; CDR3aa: CAISVGLAGSNTEAFF; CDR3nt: TGTGCCATCAGTGTGGGACTTGCCGGTTCGAACACTGAAGCTTTCTTT
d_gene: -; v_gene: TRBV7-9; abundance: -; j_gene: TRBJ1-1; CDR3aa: CASRSPATEAFF; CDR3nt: TGTGCCAGCAGATCACCCGCCACTGAAGCTTTCTTT
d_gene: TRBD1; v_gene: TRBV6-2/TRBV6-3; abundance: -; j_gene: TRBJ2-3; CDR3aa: CARKTRQGSTDTQYF; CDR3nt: TGTGCCAGGAAAACCAGACAGGGTAGCACAGATACGCAGTATTTT
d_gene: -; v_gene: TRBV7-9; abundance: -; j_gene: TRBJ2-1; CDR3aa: CASSLTGDEQFF; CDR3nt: TGTGCCAGCAGCTTAACGGGGGATGAGCAGTTCTTC
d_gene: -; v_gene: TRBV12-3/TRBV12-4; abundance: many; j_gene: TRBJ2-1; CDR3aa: CASSFINSRGEQFF; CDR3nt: TGTGCCAGCAGTTTTATTAACTCCCGTGGGGAGCAGTTCTTC
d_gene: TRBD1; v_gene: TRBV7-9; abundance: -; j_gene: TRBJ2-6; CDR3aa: CASSSTGYSTSGANVLTF; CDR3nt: TGTGCCAGCAGCTCGACAGGGTACTCCACCTCTGGGGCCAACGTCCTGACTTTC